Included here is one TCR beta chain sequence, with context. This clone has just one count. Its specific antigen is unknown. No quality values exist for individual bases; no much larger clone is one base distant. The entry originates in a study of T cell changes during pregnancy in multiple sclerosis (dated by TCRdb to 2018 to 2020). A note on the overall study: Changes in the T cell repertoire over the course of pregnancy were examined in this study in women with multiple sclerosis.

Trimming takes 3 bases from V and 5 bases from J, and the germline ends sit 15 bases apart. The CDR3 covers 15 residues, taking in both the cysteine and the phenylalanine. The entry retains the CDR3 DNA only, 45 bases that are in frame from base 1. The germline V gene (reference sequence) gives CDR1 as LNHDA and CDR2 as SQIVND. Library generation was performed with the immunoSEQ multiplex PCR assay. Drawn from immuneACCESS, this table holds only the in-frame rearrangements with V and J called that TCRdb kept. Clones are partly lost; checked studies trace under half to an unresolved V gene and leave the rest unexplained. The sample includes tens of thousands of clones, with 90% to 95% observed a single time. Approximately 0.99% of the sample is taken by the ten largest.

The sequence joins TRBV19 to TRBJ2-3; the D gene is possibly TRBD2, with 5 bases matching. Sequenced here: peripheral blood, sampled in the first trimester of pregnancy. The TCR comes from a female donor with multiple sclerosis, enrolled in a pregnancy study. The nucleotides are TGTGCCAGTAGTATTTATGGGAGAGGAGGAGATACGCAGTATTTT. It translates as CASSIYGRGGDTQYF. The reference TRBV19 and TRBJ2-3 proteins fill in what lies around the CDR3, so the full variable domain reads DGGITQSPKYLFRKEGQNVTLSCEQNLNHDAMYWYRQDPGQGLRLIYYSQIVNDFQKGDIAEGYSVSREKKESFPLTVTSAQKNPTAFYLCASSIYGRGGDTQYFGPGTRLTVL.